Included here is one T cell receptor (beta chain) sequence, with context. Its antigen remains unidentified. Healthy Caucasian individuals from Russia aged 6 to 90 were enrolled as donors. The source of the sample is a study of blood T cells in healthy people across ages. Points from the study as a whole: Among T cells, TCR beta diversity per million cells dropped roughly linearly as age rose. It was held that diversity estimates obtained from one million T cells represented underestimates.

A J-beta primer mix and a sample-barcoded 5' primer were used in a second PCR of about 7 to 12 cycles. TCRdb passed the 5' RACE reads through MiXCR, listing each CDR3 protein once. This sample has roughly 1,700,000 distinct CDR3 sequences, with roughly 27% found just once. The sequencing input was blood. This TCR was sampled from a woman aged 25 to 39 in good health.

The CDR3 DNA reads as TGTGCCAGCAGCCGCCGGGACAGGGAAGCCTACGAGCAGTACTTC. This sequence encodes CASSRRDREAYEQYF. V usage is TRBV7-2 and J usage is TRBJ2-7; 9 nucleotides align to TRBD1. The junction had 7 bases not matched to a gene; V was cut back by 5 bases and J by 2 bases. Looked up from germline, CDR1 is SGHTA and CDR2 is FQGNSA. This CDR3 is 15 amino acids long. The full variable domain, in which reference TRBV7-2 and TRBJ2-7 provide the parts outside the CDR3, is GAGVSQSPSNKVTEKGKDVELRCDPISGHTALYWYRQSLGQGLEFLIYFQGNSAPDKSGLPSDRFSAERTGGSVSTLTIQRTQQEDSAVYLCASSRRDREAYEQYFGPGTRLTVT.